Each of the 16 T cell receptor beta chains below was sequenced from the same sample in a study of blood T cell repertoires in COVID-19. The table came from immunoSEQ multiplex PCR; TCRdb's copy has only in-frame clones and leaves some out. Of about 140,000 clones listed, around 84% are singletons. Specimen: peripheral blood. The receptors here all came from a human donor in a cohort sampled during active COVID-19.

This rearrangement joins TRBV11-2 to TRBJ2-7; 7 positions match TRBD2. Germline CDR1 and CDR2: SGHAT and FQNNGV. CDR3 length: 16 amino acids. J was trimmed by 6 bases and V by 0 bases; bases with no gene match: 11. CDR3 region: CASSLEVGRGESEQYF. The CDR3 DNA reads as TGTGCCAGCAGCTTAGAGGTGGGTCGGGGGGAGAGCGAGCAGTACTTC.

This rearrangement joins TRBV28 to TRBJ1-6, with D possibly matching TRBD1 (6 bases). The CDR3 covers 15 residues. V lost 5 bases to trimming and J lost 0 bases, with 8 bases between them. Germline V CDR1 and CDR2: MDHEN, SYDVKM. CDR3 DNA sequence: TGTGCCAGCAGTCAGGACAGCTCCTATAATTCACCCCTCCACTTT. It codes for CASSQDSSYNSPLHF.

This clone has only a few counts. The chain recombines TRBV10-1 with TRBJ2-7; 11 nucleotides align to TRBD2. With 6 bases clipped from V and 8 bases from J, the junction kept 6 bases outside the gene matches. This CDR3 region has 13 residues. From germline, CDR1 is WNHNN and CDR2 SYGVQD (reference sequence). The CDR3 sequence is CASSAGTSGQQYF. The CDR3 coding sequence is TGCGCCAGCAGCGCAGGGACTAGCGGCCAGCAGTACTTC.

The CDR3 is CASSRGPLHF. In DNA, the CDR3 is TGTGCCAGCTCACGAGGACCCCTCCACTTT. The rearrangement uses TRBV18 and TRBJ1-6; D uncertain. Germline V CDR1 and CDR2: KGHSH, LQKENI. CDR3 length equals 10 residues. V lost 4 bases, J lost 12 bases, and 4 bases lay in between.

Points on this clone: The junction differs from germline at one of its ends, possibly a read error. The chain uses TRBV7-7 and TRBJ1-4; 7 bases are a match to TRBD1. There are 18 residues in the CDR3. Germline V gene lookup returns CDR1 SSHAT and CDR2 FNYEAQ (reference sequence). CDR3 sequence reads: CASSSYRNRGRKNEKLFF. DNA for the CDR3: TGTGCTAGCAGCTCGTACAGGAACAGGGGCAGGAAAAATGAAAAACTGTTTTTT.

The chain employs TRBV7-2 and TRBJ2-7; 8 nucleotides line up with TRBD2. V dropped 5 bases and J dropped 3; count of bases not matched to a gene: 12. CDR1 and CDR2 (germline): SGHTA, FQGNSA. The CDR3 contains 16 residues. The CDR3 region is CASSQGGTSGFYEQYF. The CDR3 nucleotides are TGTGCCAGCAGCCAAGGCGGAACTAGCGGATTCTACGAGCAGTACTTC.

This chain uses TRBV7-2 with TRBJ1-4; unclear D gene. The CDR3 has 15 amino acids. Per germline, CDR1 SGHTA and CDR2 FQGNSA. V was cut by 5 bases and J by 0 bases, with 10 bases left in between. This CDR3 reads CASSISGATNEKLFF. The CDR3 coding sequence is TGTGCCAGCAGCATCTCGGGAGCAACTAATGAAAAACTGTTTTTT. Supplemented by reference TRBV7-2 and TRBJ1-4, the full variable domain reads GAGVSQSPSNKVTEKGKDVELRCDPISGHTALYWYRQSLGQGLEFLIYFQGNSAPDKSGLPSDRFSAERTGGSVSTLTIQRTQQEDSAVYLCASSISGATNEKLFFGSGTQLSVL.

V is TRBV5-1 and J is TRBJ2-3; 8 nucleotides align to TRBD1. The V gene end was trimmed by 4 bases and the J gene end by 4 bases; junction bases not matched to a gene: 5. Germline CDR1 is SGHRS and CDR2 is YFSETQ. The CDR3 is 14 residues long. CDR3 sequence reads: CASSILQGADTQYF. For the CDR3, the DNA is TGCGCCAGCAGCATCTTACAGGGGGCAGATACGCAGTATTTT.

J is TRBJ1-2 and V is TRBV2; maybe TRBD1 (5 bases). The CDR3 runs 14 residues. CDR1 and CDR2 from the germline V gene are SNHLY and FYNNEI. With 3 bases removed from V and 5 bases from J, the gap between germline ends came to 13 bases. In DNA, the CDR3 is TGTGCCAGCAGTGAGCAGGGATTAGGGTATGGCTACACCTTC. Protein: CASSEQGLGYGYTF.

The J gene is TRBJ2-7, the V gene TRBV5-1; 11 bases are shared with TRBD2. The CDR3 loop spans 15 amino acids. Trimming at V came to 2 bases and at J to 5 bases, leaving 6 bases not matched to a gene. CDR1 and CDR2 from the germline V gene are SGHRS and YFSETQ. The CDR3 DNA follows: TGCGCCAGCAGCTTTAAACTAGCGGGGGTTGACGAGCAGTACTTC. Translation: CASSFKLAGVDEQYF.

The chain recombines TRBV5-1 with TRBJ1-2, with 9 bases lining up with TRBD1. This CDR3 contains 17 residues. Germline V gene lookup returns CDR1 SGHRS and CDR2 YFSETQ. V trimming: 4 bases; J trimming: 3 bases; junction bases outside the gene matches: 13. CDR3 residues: CASSVDRGGNTHYGYTF. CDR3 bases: TGCGCCAGCAGCGTGGACAGGGGAGGAAATACACACTATGGCTACACCTTC.

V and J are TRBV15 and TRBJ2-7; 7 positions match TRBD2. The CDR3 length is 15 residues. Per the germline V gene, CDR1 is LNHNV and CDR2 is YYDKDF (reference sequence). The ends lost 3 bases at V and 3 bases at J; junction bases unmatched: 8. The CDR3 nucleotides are TGTGCCACCAGCAGGTCAGCGGGATGGGACTACGAGCAGTACTTC. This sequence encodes CATSRSAGWDYEQYF.

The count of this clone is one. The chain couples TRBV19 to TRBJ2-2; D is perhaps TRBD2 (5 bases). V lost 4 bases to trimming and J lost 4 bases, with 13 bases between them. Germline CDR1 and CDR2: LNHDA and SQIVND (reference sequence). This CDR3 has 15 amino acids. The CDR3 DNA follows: TGTGCCAGTAGTACACGGCGGACTGGCACCGGGGAGCTGTTTTTT. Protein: CASSTRRTGTGELFF.

The CDR3 DNA reads TGTGCCAGTAGTAAGAGACAGGGGGTTTGGGAGCAGTTCTTC. Amino acids: CASSKRQGVWEQFF. The J gene is TRBJ2-1, the V gene TRBV19; TRBD1 matches 9 bases. The CDR3 extends over 14 amino acids. J lost 10 bases, V lost 4 bases, and 8 bases had no gene match. Germline V lookup: CDR1 LNHDA, CDR2 SQIVND (reference sequence).

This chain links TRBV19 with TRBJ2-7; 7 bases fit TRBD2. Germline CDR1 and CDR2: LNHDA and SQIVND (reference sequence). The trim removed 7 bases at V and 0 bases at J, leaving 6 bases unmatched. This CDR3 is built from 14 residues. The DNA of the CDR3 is TGTGCCAGTACCCGGGGGGTCGGCTCCTACGAGCAGTACTTC. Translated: CASTRGVGSYEQYF.

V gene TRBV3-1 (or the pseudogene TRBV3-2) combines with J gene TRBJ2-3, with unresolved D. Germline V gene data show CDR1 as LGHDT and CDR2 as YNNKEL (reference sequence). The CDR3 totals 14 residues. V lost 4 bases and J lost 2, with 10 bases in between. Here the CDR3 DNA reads TGTGCCAGCAGCCTACAGAGATTCACAGATACGCAGTATTTT. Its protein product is CASSLQRFTDTQYF.